This entry is about one T cell receptor beta chain. The antigen remains unidentified. The assay ran at deep level. Produced via immunoSEQ multiplex PCR; TCRdb's table is partial and in-frame only. Altogether around 1.5 million clones are present, around 98% being singletons, with the ten largest covering less than 0.55%. Naive CD45RA+ and memory CD45RA-negative subsets were split from CD4+ cells. The sample belongs to a study of shared clonotypes between healthy human individuals. Whole-study results and caveats: Larger estimated richness was generally seen in naive subsets than in memory subsets. Non-shared clonotypes showed lower generation probabilities than clonotypes common to all four donors.

This receptor was obtained from a young man in good health. The specimen was naive CD4+ T cells sorted from blood. Stated subset: CD45RA+ positively selected.

CDR3 nucleotide sequence: TGCAGCGTTGTGCCGGGACTAGCTAACTACGAGCAGTACTTC. It encodes CSVVPGLANYEQYF. This rearrangement joins TRBV29-1 to TRBJ2-7; TRBD2 matches 9 bases. The CDR3 runs 14 residues. Germline V gene sequence: CDR1 SQVTM, CDR2 ANQGSEA. With 4 bases clipped from V and 3 bases from J, the junction kept 7 bases outside the gene matches.